This T cell receptor (beta chain) comes out of a study of tumor and adjacent non-tumor tissue in lung cancer. Study overall: Around 4.2 million productive TCRbeta reads were obtained per sample on average.

To note about this clonotype: Its antigen is not known. A much more abundant neighbour one base away suggests this may be a read error.

Germline-derived CDR1 and CDR2 are MNHEY and SVGEGT. This CDR3 contains 15 residues. A modified ARM-PCR protocol with three rounds of nested PCR amplified TCRbeta. One entry per CDR3 protein, called by TCRdb with MiXCR from the multiplex PCR reads. In the table there are 68,000 or so distinct CDR3 sequences, roughly 56% of which are singletons. This sample's RNA came from whole unsorted tissue. Chemotherapy-naive patients with new lung cancer underwent thoracic surgery in China, August–late 2014. Study observations and caveats: In normal lung, the top 100 clones were significantly more dominant than in tumor.

The origin of this receptor is a man aged 45 to 65 with non-small cell lung cancer. This chain uses TRBV6-2 or TRBV6-3 with TRBJ2-2; 9 bases agree with TRBD1. Sequenced material: lung tumor tissue. CDR3 sequence reads: CASSPQGASTRELFF. CDR3 nucleotide sequence: TGTGCCAGCAGCCCACAGGGGGCGAGCACCAGGGAGCTGTTTTTT.